These 16 T cell receptor beta chains came from one sample sequenced in a study of T cell repertoires in cytomegalovirus infection. The antigens for these receptors are not known. TCRdb passed the reads through MiXCR, listing each CDR3 protein once. The top ten clones hold around 44% of a sample with 450,000 to 600,000 distinct CDR3 sequences, about 39% of them seen once. The sample consisted of cultured PBMCs, taken from culture after CMV antigen stimulation. All receptors come from a human donor in good health (CMV status not recorded). Some clones in this sample may be carry-over from other donors' samples.

This clonotype was seen a single time. V and J are TRBV7-4 and TRBJ1-1; D gene uncertain. V shed 7 bases and J shed 0 bases, with 12 bases lying between them. Looked up from germline, CDR1 is SGHVT and CDR2 is SQSDAQ. The CDR3 has 14 amino acids. The CDR3 loop reads CASIDGRLNTEAFF. CDR3 sequence (DNA): TGTGCCAGCATTGACGGGCGGCTGAACACTGAAGCTTTCTTT.

The chain couples TRBV11-2 to TRBJ2-1, with 8 positions matching TRBD1. The germline gives CDR1 SGHAT, CDR2 FQNNGV. The V gene end was trimmed by 4 bases and the J gene end by 1 base; junction bases not matched to a gene: 6. There are 16 residues in the CDR3. As DNA, the CDR3 is TGTGCCAGCAGCTCCCTCACAGGGGGTTCCTACAATGAGCAGTTCTTC. Translated: CASSSLTGGSYNEQFF.

This clonotype has more than one count but fewer than ten. The chain uses TRBV11-2 and TRBJ2-7; the match to TRBD2 covers 9 bases. Germline CDR1 SGHAT, CDR2 FQNNGV. With V trimmed by 5 bases and J by 3 bases, 11 bases remained unmatched. The CDR3 contains 16 residues. This CDR3 reads CASSPLGGLAIYEQYF. CDR3 sequence (DNA): TGTGCCAGCAGCCCATTGGGGGGACTAGCAATCTACGAGCAGTACTTC.

CDR3 bases: TGCGCCAGCAGCCGCACCCCGCGACAGGGTGAGCAGTTCTTC. Translating it yields CASSRTPRQGEQFF. The V and J genes are TRBV4-1 and TRBJ2-1; the match to TRBD1 covers 7 bases. Germline CDR1 and CDR2: MGHRA and YSYEKL. This CDR3 has 14 amino acids. Trimming took 4 bases from V and 9 from J; bases not matched to a gene: 9.

The chain combines TRBV5-3 with TRBJ1-1, with unresolved D. TRBV5-3 is noted as an ORF with a role that remains uncertain. Trimming left V 8 bases short and J 4 bases short, with 15 bases between. This CDR3 spans 13 amino acids. CDR3 coding DNA: TGTGCCAGCAGCCCCGTGGTAGGCACTGAAGCTTTCTTT. Translated: CASSPVVGTEAFF.

The sample holds a few counts of this clonotype. The V and J genes are TRBV27 and TRBJ2-2, with TRBD2 identical over 7 bases. Per the germline V gene, CDR1 is MNHEY and CDR2 is SMNVEV (reference sequence). The CDR3 is made up of 16 amino acids. The trim removed 1 base at V and 4 bases at J, leaving 6 bases unmatched. The CDR3 protein is CASSLYASGSTGELFF. The DNA of the CDR3 is TGTGCCAGCAGTTTATATGCTAGCGGTAGCACCGGGGAGCTGTTTTTT.

The rearrangement links TRBV12-3 or TRBV12-4 to TRBJ2-7; 7 bases are shared with TRBD1. The V and J ends lost 5 bases and 3 bases, in that order; junction bases with no gene match: 7. The CDR3 is 14 amino acids. The DNA of the CDR3 is TGTGCCAGCAGTGTCCGGGACAGCAACTACGAGCAGTACTTC. As protein: CASSVRDSNYEQYF.

The genes are TRBV6-8 and TRBJ1-1; D gene uncertain. V lost 0 bases to trimming and J lost 3 bases, with 11 bases between them. This CDR3 spans 15 amino acids. CDR1 and CDR2 from the germline V gene are MNHGY and SAAAGT. This chain's CDR3 is CASSYSNTRDTEAFF. In nucleotides, the CDR3 is TGTGCCAGCAGTTACTCGAACACTAGGGACACTGAAGCTTTCTTT.

The V gene is TRBV18, the J gene TRBJ2-1; D possibly corresponds to TRBD2 (6 bases). The CDR3 extends over 12 amino acids. The ends were cut back, 0 bases at V and 9 bases at J, with 6 bases in the middle. CDR1 is KGHSH, CDR2 LQKENI, per germline. The CDR3 loop reads CASSPPGGEQFF. The CDR3 coding sequence is TGTGCCAGCTCACCACCGGGGGGTGAGCAGTTCTTC.

The V gene is TRBV5-5, the J gene TRBJ2-1; the D is unclear. CDR1 is SGHKS and CDR2 is YYEKEE in the germline V gene (reference sequence). Trimming took off 0 bases at V and 8 bases at J, with 9 bases between the two ends. The CDR3 extends over 13 amino acids. The CDR3 loop reads CASSLVSVYEQFF. CDR3 nucleotides: TGTGCCAGCAGCTTGGTTTCCGTCTATGAGCAGTTCTTC.

The sample holds a few counts of this clonotype. The chain links TRBV7-2 to TRBJ2-1; 10 bases align to TRBD1. CDR1 is SGHTA and CDR2 is FQGNSA in the germline V gene. The CDR3 is 15 residues long. Losses at the gene ends were 4 bases for V and 9 bases for J; bases not matched to a gene: 9. CDR3 residues: CASSWGQGYKGEQFF. CDR3 nucleotide sequence: TGTGCCAGCAGCTGGGGACAGGGGTACAAAGGTGAGCAGTTCTTC. Combining the CDR3 with reference TRBV7-2 and TRBJ2-1 gives the whole variable domain GAGVSQSPSNKVTEKGKDVELRCDPISGHTALYWYRQSLGQGLEFLIYFQGNSAPDKSGLPSDRFSAERTGGSVSTLTIQRTQQEDSAVYLCASSWGQGYKGEQFFGPGTRLTVL.

This clonotype was picked up a small number of times. The chain recombines TRBV7-8 with TRBJ2-7; 10 bases are a match to TRBD2. CDR3 length: 16 amino acids. V shed 5 bases and J 2 bases; nucleotides not matched to a gene: 9. Germline V CDR1 and CDR2: SGHVS, FQNEAQ. CDR3 nucleotide sequence: TGTGCCAGCAGCCGGAGACTAGCGGGCAAGACCTACGAGCAGTACTTC. Its protein is CASSRRLAGKTYEQYF.

The chain joins TRBV6-2 or TRBV6-3 to TRBJ2-1; no clear D. CDR3 length: 15 residues. V dropped 2 bases and J dropped 0 bases, with 8 bases sitting between them. The V gene's germline CDR1 is MNHEY and CDR2 SVGEGT. CDR3 DNA sequence: TGTGCCAGCAGTTACCCGTACAGCTCCTACAATGAGCAGTTCTTC. This codes for CASSYPYSSYNEQFF.

J is TRBJ2-1 and V is TRBV12-3 or TRBV12-4, with D unclear. V was pared by 5 bases and J by 14 bases, with 19 bases between. This CDR3 contains 13 residues. As DNA, the CDR3 is TGTGCCAGCAGTGGTGCCCGGCTGTCATGGGAGTTCTTC. Amino acids: CASSGARLSWEFF.

This clonotype has only a few counts. The chain is built from TRBV20-1 and TRBJ1-2, with D tentatively TRBD1 (5 bases). CDR1 is DFQATT, CDR2 SNEGSKA, per germline (reference sequence). This CDR3 has 13 residues. V shed 6 bases and J shed 1 base, with 12 bases lying between them. CDR3 nucleotides: TGCAGTGCCCCGACAGAAATTAACTATGGCTACACCTTC. Translated: CSAPTEINYGYTF.

The sample holds a few counts of this clonotype. The chain couples TRBV7-2 to TRBJ2-3; TRBD2 matches at 9 bases. This CDR3 is 16 amino acids long. The germline CDR1 and CDR2 sequences are SGHTA and FQGNSA. The V and J ends lost 1 base and 3 bases, in that order; junction bases with no gene match: 5. This chain's CDR3 is CASSLGPSGVTDTQYF. For the CDR3, the DNA is TGTGCCAGCAGCTTAGGTCCTAGCGGGGTTACAGATACGCAGTATTTT. Based on the CDR3 plus reference TRBV7-2 and TRBJ2-3, the full variable domain is GAGVSQSPSNKVTEKGKDVELRCDPISGHTALYWYRQSLGQGLEFLIYFQGNSAPDKSGLPSDRFSAERTGGSVSTLTIQRTQQEDSAVYLCASSLGPSGVTDTQYFGPGTRLTVL.